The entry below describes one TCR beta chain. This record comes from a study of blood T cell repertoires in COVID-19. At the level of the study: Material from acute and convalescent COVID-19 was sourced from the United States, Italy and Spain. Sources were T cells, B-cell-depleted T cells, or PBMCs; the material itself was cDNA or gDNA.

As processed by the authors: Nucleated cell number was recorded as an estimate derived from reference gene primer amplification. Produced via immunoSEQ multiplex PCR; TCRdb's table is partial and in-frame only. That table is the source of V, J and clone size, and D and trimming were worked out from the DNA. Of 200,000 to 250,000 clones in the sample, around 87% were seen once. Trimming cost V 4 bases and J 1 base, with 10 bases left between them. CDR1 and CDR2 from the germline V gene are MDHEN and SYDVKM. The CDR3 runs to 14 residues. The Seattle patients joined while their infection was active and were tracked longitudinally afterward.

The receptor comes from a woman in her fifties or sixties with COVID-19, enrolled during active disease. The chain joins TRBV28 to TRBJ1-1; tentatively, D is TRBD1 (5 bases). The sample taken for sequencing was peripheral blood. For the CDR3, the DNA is TGTGCCAGCAGTTCCGGGGGAGCGAACACTGAAGCTTTCTTT. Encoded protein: CASSSGGANTEAFF.